This T cell receptor beta chain was captured by sequencing in a study of early T cells in non-severe SARS-CoV-2 infection. Study details: Sequencing targeted bulk RNA from unsorted whole blood, leaving chains unpaired. Study conclusions and caveats: There was a bias toward anti-spike CD8 responses in VDJdb matching, which missed private and CD4 specificities.

The germline gives CDR1 DFQATT, CDR2 SNEGSKA (reference sequence). With V trimmed by 3 bases and J by 7 bases, 14 bases remained unmatched. CDR3 size: 15 residues. Only a few counts were recorded for this clonotype. The target antigen is unknown. Each single cDNA molecule received a unique molecular identifier. Via MiXCR, TCRdb re-called the 5' RACE reads, giving one row per CDR3 protein. The table includes roughly 65,000 distinct CDR3 sequences, 12% detected once. This sequence originates from an adult who was a healthcare worker with PCR-confirmed SARS-CoV-2 infection or an uninfected control (not recorded which). The chain links TRBV20-1 to TRBJ1-2; 7 bases fit TRBD1. The sequenced sample was whole blood. The CDR3 nucleotides are TGCAGTGCTAGCCCCAGGGGAGGGGGCATCGGTGGCTACACCTTC. Its protein product is CSASPRGGGIGGYTF.